A single sample gave rise to the 13 T cell receptor beta chains below, sequenced in a study of cytomegalovirus exposure and HLA in healthy donors. The data were produced by immunoSEQ multiplex PCR, yet TCRdb's version contains in-frame clones alone and is incomplete. The sample has about 220,000 clones; 88% are singletons. Sequencing was done on a sample of PBMCs. All receptors come from a young woman in good health and CMV-seronegative.

The CDR3 sequence is CASSQVRAGGDEKLFF. The CDR3 DNA sequence: TGCGCCAGCAGCCAAGTTCGGGCAGGAGGCGATGAAAAACTGTTTTTT. The chain has TRBV4-1 and TRBJ1-4, with D unclear. Germline loops: CDR1 MGHRA, CDR2 YSYEKL. V was clipped by 1 base and J by 6 bases, with 15 bases between them. The length of the CDR3 is 16 residues.

The rearrangement uses TRBV9 and TRBJ1-1; no firm D call. Germline V CDR1 and CDR2: SGDLS, YYNGEE. V lost 4 bases and J 5 bases, leaving 21 bases between the germline ends. This CDR3 is 16 amino acids long. The CDR3 reads CASSRGGPDWGTEAFF. The DNA of the CDR3 is TGTGCCAGCAGCCGAGGAGGACCAGACTGGGGTACTGAAGCTTTCTTT.

This clone occurred a few times. This chain joins TRBV29-1 and TRBJ1-2; D call uncertain. V lost 4 bases and J 4 bases, leaving 7 bases between the germline ends. Germline CDR1 SQVTM, CDR2 ANQGSEA. The CDR3 runs 11 residues. The chain's CDR3 is CSVVGVYGYTF. DNA for the CDR3: TGCAGCGTTGTCGGGGTCTATGGCTACACCTTC.

The chain has TRBV2 and TRBJ2-5; no clear D. Looked up from germline, CDR1 is SNHLY and CDR2 is FYNNEI. The germline V and J ends were trimmed by 3 bases and 0 bases, with 11 bases remaining between them. The CDR3 sequence is 15 residues long. The CDR3 bases are TGTGCCAGCAGTGATGTCGTAGAGTACCAAGAGACCCAGTACTTC. Its protein product is CASSDVVEYQETQYF.

The V and J genes are TRBV21-1 and TRBJ2-7; TRBD2, as called in the table, went unchecked against the DNA. TRBV21-1 has pseudogene status. The CDR3 covers 15 residues. The DNA of the CDR3 is TGTGCCAGCAGCAAAGGCGGCTCCAGTCCCAACGAGCAGTACTTC. Amino acids: CASSKGGSSPNEQYF.

This chain links TRBV11-2 with TRBJ2-5, with D perhaps matching TRBD2 (6 bases). This CDR3 is built from 15 residues. V was trimmed by 2 bases and J by 4 bases, leaving 14 bases between them. Germline lookup yields CDR1 SGHAT and CDR2 FQNNGV. The CDR3 protein is CASSLSGGRRETQYF. DNA for the CDR3: TGTGCCAGCAGCTTATCGGGTGGGAGGAGAGAGACCCAGTACTTC.

The gene calls are TRBV28 and TRBJ2-6; D perhaps matches TRBD2 (6 bases). V was cut by 3 bases and J by 0 bases, with 18 bases left in between. The germline CDR1 and CDR2 sequences are MDHEN and SYDVKM. CDR3 size: 19 residues. The CDR3 DNA reads TGTGCCAGCAGTTTCCGAAAAGGACGGAGGGTCTCTGGGGCCAACGTCCTGACTTTC. Translation gives CASSFRKGRRVSGANVLTF.

V is TRBV19 and J is TRBJ2-7; TRBD1 aligns across 9 bases. Per the germline V gene, CDR1 is LNHDA and CDR2 is SQIVND (reference sequence). The CDR3 is made up of 15 amino acids. J gave up 3 bases and V 3 bases, and 6 bases lay outside the gene matches. The CDR3 sequence: CASSITGQGIYEQYF. The CDR3 DNA follows: TGTGCCAGTAGTATTACGGGACAGGGAATCTACGAGCAGTACTTC.

The chain carries TRBV2 and TRBJ1-1; 7 bases are a match to TRBD1. CDR1 is SNHLY, CDR2 FYNNEI, per germline. The CDR3 spans 14 residues. V trimming: 9 bases; J trimming: 5 bases; junction bases outside the gene matches: 12. The CDR3: CASNIGGLSTEAFF. In DNA form, the CDR3 reads TGTGCCAGTAACATAGGGGGCCTATCGACTGAAGCTTTCTTT.

The CDR3 loop reads CASSLEGAAPTRETQYF. For the CDR3, the DNA is TGTGCCAGCAGCTTGGAAGGGGCGGCCCCAACGCGGGAGACCCAGTACTTC. The V gene is TRBV5-6, the J gene TRBJ2-5; D possibly corresponds to TRBD1 (5 bases). Looked up from germline, CDR1 is SGHDT and CDR2 is YYEEEE. CDR3 length: 17 residues. The V end lost 0 bases, the J end lost 5 bases, and 20 bases lay between the germline ends.

The gene calls are TRBV11-2 and TRBJ2-7; the match to TRBD2 covers 10 bases. The J segment lost 6 bases and the V segment lost 1 base, leaving 12 bases of the junction unmatched. This CDR3 spans 17 amino acids. The germline gives CDR1 SGHAT, CDR2 FQNNGV. CDR3 bases: TGTGCCAGCAGCTTAGTTGGGGGGAGCGGGAGGGATCCCGAGCAGTACTTC. Translation: CASSLVGGSGRDPEQYF.

This clone was detected only once. This chain links TRBV14 with TRBJ2-3; D perhaps matches TRBD2 (6 bases). This CDR3 is built from 14 residues. From germline, CDR1 is SGHDN and CDR2 FVKESK. Between the trimmed V and J ends, which lost 1 base and 2 bases, there was a span of 7 bases. CDR3 loop: CASSQGTNTDTQYF. The CDR3 coding sequence is TGTGCCAGCAGCCAAGGGACTAACACAGATACGCAGTATTTT.

V gene TRBV5-4 combines with J gene TRBJ1-2; 8 nucleotides agree with TRBD1. The CDR3 contains 16 residues. The germline V gene encodes CDR1 SGHNT and CDR2 YYREEE (reference sequence). V shed 5 bases, J shed 2 bases, and the junction held 11 bases outside the gene matches. In DNA, the CDR3 is TGTGCCAGCAGTAACACCCAGGGACAGGACAACTATGGCTACACCTTC. This gives the protein CASSNTQGQDNYGYTF. Supplemented by reference TRBV5-4 and TRBJ1-2, the full variable domain reads ETGVTQSPTHLIKTRGQQVTLRCSSQSGHNTVSWYQQALGQGPQFIFQYYREEENGRGNFPPRFSGLQFPNYSSELNVNALELDDSALYLCASSNTQGQDNYGYTFGSGTRLTVV.